This T cell receptor (beta chain) emerged from a study of identical twins. Study-wide points: Whereas memory repertoires showed no such difference, abundant cord blood beta clonotypes carried fewer insertions.

cDNA molecules carried unique molecular identifiers, and template switching added a universal primer site. One entry per CDR3 protein results from TCRdb running MiXCR on the 5' RACE reads. Found here are about 240,000 distinct CDR3 sequences, more than 9.5% of them singletons; the top ten hold about 3.9%. This clonotype was picked up a small number of times. No antigen is known for it. Per the germline V gene, CDR1 is MNHEY and CDR2 is SMNVEV (reference sequence). Trimming at V came to 11 bases and at J to 0 bases, leaving 11 bases not matched to a gene. This CDR3 is 17 amino acids long. This sample also belongs to another study, concerning yellow fever vaccine responses in identical twins.

This sequence was found in a woman younger than 30 in good health. The specimen sequenced was memory (CD45RO+) T cells sorted from blood. The V and J genes are TRBV27 and TRBJ2-1; 12 bases match TRBD2. The DNA of the CDR3 is TGTGCCTCCCAGGGGGCTAGCGGGAGGGCCTCCTACAATGAGCAGTTCTTC. It is translated as CASQGASGRASYNEQFF.